The source of this T cell receptor (beta chain) is a study of vaccination and CD4 T cells after COVID-19. The CDR3 runs 14 residues. V was pared by 5 bases and J by 1 base, with 11 bases between. Per germline, CDR1 SGHVS and CDR2 FQNEAQ. The Oncomine TCR Beta short-read assay sequenced DNA from cultured CD4+ T cells. TCRdb reprocessed the PCR reads via MiXCR and lists one record per CDR3 protein. The sample lists some 15,000 distinct CDR3 sequences, about 31% seen once, with roughly 15% in the top ten. Treatment noted: roughly 10-day PBMC culture with coronavirus spike peptide pools or control peptides (ViraFEST assay). As to this clonotype: The antigen remains undetermined.

Input material: cultured CD4+ T cells from blood. The receptor was isolated from a human donor with COVID-19. The chain employs TRBV7-8 and TRBJ1-1; D remains ambiguous. The CDR3 DNA reads as TGTGCCAGCAGCCTGGAGAACCCGAACACTGAAGCTTTCTTT. Encoded protein: CASSLENPNTEAFF. The full variable domain, completed using reference TRBV7-8 and TRBJ1-1, is GAGVSQSPRYKVAKRGQDVALRCDPISGHVSLFWYQQALGQGPEFLTYFQNEAQLDKSGLPSDRFFAERPEGSVSTLKIQRTQQEDSAVYLCASSLENPNTEAFFGQGTRLTVV.